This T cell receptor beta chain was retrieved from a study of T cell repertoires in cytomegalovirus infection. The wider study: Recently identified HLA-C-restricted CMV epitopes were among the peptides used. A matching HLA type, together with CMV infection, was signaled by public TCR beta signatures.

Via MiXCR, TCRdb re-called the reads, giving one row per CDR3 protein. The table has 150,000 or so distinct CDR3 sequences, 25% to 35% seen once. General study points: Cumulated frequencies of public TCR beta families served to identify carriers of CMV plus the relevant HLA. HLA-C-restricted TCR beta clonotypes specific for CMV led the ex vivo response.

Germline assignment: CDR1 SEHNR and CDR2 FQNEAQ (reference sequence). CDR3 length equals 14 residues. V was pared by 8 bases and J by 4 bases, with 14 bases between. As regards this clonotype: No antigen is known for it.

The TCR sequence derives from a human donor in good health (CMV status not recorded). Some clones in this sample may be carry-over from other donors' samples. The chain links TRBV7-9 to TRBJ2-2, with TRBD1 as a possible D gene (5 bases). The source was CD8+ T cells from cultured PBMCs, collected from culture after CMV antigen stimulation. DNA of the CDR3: TGTGCCAGCGGGGCAGGGCCGGGCACCGGGGAGCTGTTTTTT. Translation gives CASGAGPGTGELFF.